The present T cell receptor (beta chain) was sequenced within a study of blood T cell repertoires in COVID-19. Study-wide context: Sources were T cells, B-cell-depleted T cells, or PBMCs; the material itself was cDNA or gDNA.

Original data processing: Cell counts per sample came from amplifying reference gene primers. TCRdb's copy holds only in-frame clones and misses some; the assay was immunoSEQ multiplex PCR. D and trimming come from the DNA, and the V and J calls and clone size come from that table. The repertoire consists of about 150,000 clones, with about 89% occurring once and the leading ten covering 2.5%. The CDR3 has 17 amino acids. V was clipped by 5 bases and J by 0 bases; unmatched bases: 10. The germline V gene has CDR1 SGHTS and CDR2 YDEGEE. What was sequenced was peripheral blood. The chain has TRBV5-8 and TRBJ1-1; 10 nucleotides line up with TRBD1. The TCR was taken from a man aged 50-59 years with active COVID-19. The CDR3 coding sequence is TGTGCCAGCAGGGGGGGACAGGGGAAGGTCATGAACACTGAAGCTTTCTTT. Protein: CASRGGQGKVMNTEAFF.